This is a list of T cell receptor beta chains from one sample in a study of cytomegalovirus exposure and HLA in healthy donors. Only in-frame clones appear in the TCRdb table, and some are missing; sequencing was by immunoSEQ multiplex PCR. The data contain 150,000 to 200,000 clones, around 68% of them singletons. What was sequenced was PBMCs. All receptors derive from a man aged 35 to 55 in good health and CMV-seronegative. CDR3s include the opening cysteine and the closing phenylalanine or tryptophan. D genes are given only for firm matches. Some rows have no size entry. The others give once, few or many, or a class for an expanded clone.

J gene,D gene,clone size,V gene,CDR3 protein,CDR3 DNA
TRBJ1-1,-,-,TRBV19,CASSIGALGLNTEAFF,TGTGCCAGTAGTATTGGGGCCCTTGGCCTGAACACTGAAGCTTTCTTT
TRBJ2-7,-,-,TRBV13,CASSLARPSYEQYF,TGTGCCAGCAGCTTAGCTAGGCCCTCCTACGAGCAGTACTTC
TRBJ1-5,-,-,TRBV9,CASSVGSSQPQHF,TGTGCCAGCAGCGTAGGGTCTAGTCAGCCCCAGCATTTT
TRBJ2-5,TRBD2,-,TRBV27,CASSLSTRLAGKETQYF,TGTGCCAGCAGTTTATCCACCCGACTAGCGGGCAAAGAGACCCAGTACTTC
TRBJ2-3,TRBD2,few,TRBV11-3,CASSSRGTSNTDTQYF,TGTGCCAGCAGCTCCCGTGGGACTAGTAACACAGATACGCAGTATTTT
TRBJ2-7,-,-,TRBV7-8,CASSRSGAVPSYEQYF,TGTGCCAGCAGCCGTAGTGGAGCGGTCCCGTCCTACGAGCAGTACTTC
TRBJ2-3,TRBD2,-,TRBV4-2,CASSRRTSGEDTQYF,TGTGCCAGCAGCCGCAGGACTAGCGGCGAGGATACGCAGTATTTT
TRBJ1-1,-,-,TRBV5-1,CASSLEMGAGAEAFF,TGCGCCAGCAGCTTGGAAATGGGGGCGGGCGCTGAAGCTTTCTTT
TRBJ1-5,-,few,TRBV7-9,CASSWTGNQPQHF,TGTGCCAGCAGCTGGACGGGGAATCAGCCCCAGCATTTT
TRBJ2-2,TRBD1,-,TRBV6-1,CASSLQGANTGELFF,TGTGCCAGCAGTTTACAGGGGGCGAACACCGGGGAGCTGTTTTTT
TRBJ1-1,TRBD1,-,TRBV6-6,CASRPPGQRWTEAFF,TGTGCCAGCCGTCCCCCGGGACAGCGGTGGACTGAAGCTTTCTTT
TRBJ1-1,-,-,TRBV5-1,CASSLGDLGPEAFF,TGCGCCAGCAGCTTGGGCGACCTTGGGCCTGAAGCTTTCTTT
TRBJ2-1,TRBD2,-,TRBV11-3,CASSPGLAGEGEQFF,TGTGCCAGCAGCCCCGGACTAGCGGGAGAGGGTGAGCAGTTCTTC
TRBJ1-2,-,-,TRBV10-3,CAISEAFDYGYTF,TGTGCCATCAGTGAAGCATTCGACTATGGCTACACCTTC
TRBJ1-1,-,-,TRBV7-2,CASRNGGGTEAFF,TGTGCCAGCAGGAACGGGGGGGGCACTGAAGCTTTCTTT
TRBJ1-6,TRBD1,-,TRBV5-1,CASSFSPTGVRDSPLHF,TGCGCCAGCAGCTTTAGCCCGACAGGGGTCCGCGATTCACCCCTCCACTTT
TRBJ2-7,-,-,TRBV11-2,CASSRTSLYEQYF,TGTGCCAGCAGCCGAACTAGCCTCTACGAGCAGTACTTC
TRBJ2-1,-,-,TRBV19,CATALGGVSSYNEQFF,TGTGCCACCGCACTAGGGGGAGTAAGCTCCTACAATGAGCAGTTCTTC
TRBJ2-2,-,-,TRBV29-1,CSARGTGELFF,TGCAGCGCCAGGGGCACCGGGGAGCTGTTTTTT
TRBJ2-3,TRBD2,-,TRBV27,CASSRLTSDTDTQYF,TGTGCCAGCAGTCGGCTTACTAGCGACACAGATACGCAGTATTTT
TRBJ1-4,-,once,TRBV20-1,CSATQKEKLFF,TGCAGTGCTACCCAAAAAGAAAAACTGTTTTTT
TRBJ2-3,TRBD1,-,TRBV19,CASWDRGFTDTQYF,TGTGCCAGTTGGGACAGGGGGTTCACAGATACGCAGTATTTT
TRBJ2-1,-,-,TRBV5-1,CASSRRDLQFTVYNEQFF,TGCGCCAGCAGCCGAAGAGATCTCCAGTTTACAGTTTACAATGAGCAGTTCTTC
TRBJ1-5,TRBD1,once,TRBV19,CASSQGDSNQPQHF,TGTGCCAGTAGTCAGGGGGATAGCAATCAGCCCCAGCATTTT
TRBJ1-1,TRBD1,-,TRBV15,CATSRPTGAVNTEAFF,TGTGCCACCAGCAGGCCTACAGGGGCGGTGAACACTGAAGCTTTCTTT
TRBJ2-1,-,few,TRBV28,CATLAYNEQFF,TGTGCCACCTTAGCGTACAATGAGCAGTTCTTC
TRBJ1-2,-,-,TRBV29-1,CSVQTGTIGYTF,TGCAGCGTACAAACAGGAACCATTGGCTACACCTTC
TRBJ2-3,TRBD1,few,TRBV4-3,CASSQLRTGGTDTQYF,TGCGCCAGCAGCCAGTTGCGGACAGGGGGCACAGATACGCAGTATTTT
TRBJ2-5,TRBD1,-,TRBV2,CASTGWGQGRRETQYF,TGTGCCAGCACCGGCTGGGGACAGGGGAGGAGAGAGACCCAGTACTTC
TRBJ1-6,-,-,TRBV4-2,CASSQSGGQEKNSPLHF,TGTGCCAGCAGCCAATCGGGGGGGCAGGAAAAGAATTCACCCCTCCACTTT
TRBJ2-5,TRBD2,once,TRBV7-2,CASSETSGRETQYF,TGTGCCAGCAGCGAAACTAGCGGGAGAGAGACCCAGTACTTC
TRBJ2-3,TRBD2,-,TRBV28,CASELSGGRDTQYF,TGTGCCAGCGAACTTAGCGGGGGGAGGGATACGCAGTATTTT
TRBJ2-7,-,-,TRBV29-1,CSVEGRLGSYEQYF,TGCAGCGTCGAGGGCCGTCTCGGATCCTACGAGCAGTACTTC
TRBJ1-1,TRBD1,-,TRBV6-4,CASSDRDRSTEAFF,TGTGCCAGCAGTGACCGGGACAGAAGCACTGAAGCTTTCTTT
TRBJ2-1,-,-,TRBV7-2,CASSLLTASSYNEQFF,TGTGCCAGCAGCTTGCTCACTGCGAGCTCCTACAATGAGCAGTTCTTC
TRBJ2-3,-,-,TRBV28,CASSPSGGAYTDTQYF,TGTGCCAGCAGTCCCTCAGGAGGGGCCTACACAGATACGCAGTATTTT
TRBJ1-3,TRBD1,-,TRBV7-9,CASSKVGQGGGVSGNTIYF,TGTGCCAGCAGCAAAGTAGGACAGGGTGGAGGTGTTTCTGGAAACACCATATATTTT
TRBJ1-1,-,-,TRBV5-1,CASSPREGGTEAFF,TGCGCCAGCAGCCCCAGAGAGGGGGGGACTGAAGCTTTCTTT
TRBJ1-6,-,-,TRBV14,CASSREQGGSSPLHF,TGTGCCAGCAGCCGGGAACAGGGAGGGAGTTCACCCCTCCACTTT
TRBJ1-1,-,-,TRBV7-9,CSSSLSRVKDEAFF,TGTTCCAGCAGCTTATCCAGGGTAAAGGATGAAGCTTTCTTT
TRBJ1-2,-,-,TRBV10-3,CAIRYGSDGGYTF,TGTGCCATCAGGTACGGTAGTGACGGGGGCTACACCTTC
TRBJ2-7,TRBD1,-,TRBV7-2,CASSLGQATTYEQYF,TGTGCCAGCAGCTTGGGACAGGCTACCACCTACGAGCAGTACTTC
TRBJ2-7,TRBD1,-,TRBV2,CASRGSGTGGEQYF,TGTGCCAGCAGGGGATCCGGGACAGGGGGCGAGCAGTACTTC
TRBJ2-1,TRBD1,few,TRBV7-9,CASSLDSGGSYNEQFF,TGTGCCAGCAGCTTAGATTCAGGGGGCTCCTACAATGAGCAGTTCTTC
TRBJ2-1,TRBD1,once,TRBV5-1,CASSQLTGDEQFF,TGCGCCAGCAGCCAATTAACAGGGGATGAGCAGTTCTTC
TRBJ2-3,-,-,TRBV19,CASTPAGGIDTQYF,TGTGCCAGCACACCGGCCGGAGGGATAGATACGCAGTATTTT
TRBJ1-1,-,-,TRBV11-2,CASSLGAKGVNTEAFF,TGTGCCAGCAGCTTAGGGGCGAAGGGAGTGAACACTGAAGCTTTCTTT
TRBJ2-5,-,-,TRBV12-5,CASGSDTSEEQYF,TGTGCTAGTGGTTCGGACACGTCTGAGGAGCAGTACTTC
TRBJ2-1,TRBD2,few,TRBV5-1,CASTTSGGNEQFF,TGCGCCAGCACTACTAGCGGGGGAAATGAGCAGTTCTTC
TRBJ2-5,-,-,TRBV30,CAWSGNRGGETQYF,TGTGCCTGGAGTGGAAACAGGGGAGGCGAGACCCAGTACTTC
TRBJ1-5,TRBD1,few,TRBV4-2,CASSPQGGGTNSNQPQHF,TGTGCCAGCAGCCCACAGGGGGGCGGGACAAATAGCAATCAGCCCCAGCATTTT
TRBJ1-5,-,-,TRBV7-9,CASSTDRSSNQPQHF,TGTGCCAGCAGCACTGATCGTAGTAGCAATCAGCCCCAGCATTTT
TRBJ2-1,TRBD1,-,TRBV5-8,CASSLGDRAYNEQFF,TGTGCCAGCAGCTTGGGGGACAGGGCCTACAATGAGCAGTTCTTC
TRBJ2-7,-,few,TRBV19,CASSIGRPTSGYEQYF,TGTGCCAGTAGTATCGGCCGCCCGACTTCTGGCTACGAGCAGTACTTC
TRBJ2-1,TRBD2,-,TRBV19,CASSIDGGGSSYNEQFF,TGTGCCAGTAGTATAGATGGAGGCGGGAGCTCCTACAATGAGCAGTTCTTC